The entry below gives a single TCR beta chain sequence along with its context. Method: immunoSEQ multiplex PCR; TCRdb's copy keeps in-frame clones and lacks some. This sample yields 20,000 or so clones, of which 88% are seen a single time; around 7.6% belongs to the top ten. This record comes from a study of PD-1 and CTLA-4 blockade in melanoma. The germline V and J ends were trimmed by 0 bases and 9 bases, with 7 bases remaining between them. The CDR3 contains 12 residues. Germline loops: CDR1 SGHDT, CDR2 YYEEEE. V usage is TRBV5-6 and J usage is TRBJ2-1, with D unclear. The source is a human donor with melanoma. The input for sequencing was CD8+ T cells from peripheral blood, taken before anti-PD-1 treatment. The CDR3 here is CASSLGPGEQFF. CDR3 nucleotide sequence: TGTGCCAGCAGCTTGGGGCCTGGTGAGCAGTTCTTC.